This T cell receptor (beta chain) was identified during a study of blood T cells in healthy people across ages. Ten or more counts support this clonotype. Its antigen is not identified. PCR was performed a second time for about 7 to 12 cycles using a sample-barcoded 5' primer and a J-beta primer mix. TCRdb re-called the 5' RACE reads through MiXCR, storing one row per CDR3 protein. The sample consists of around 780,000 distinct CDR3 sequences, 25% to 30% of them appearing once. Study-level points and caveats: TCR beta diversity, measured per million T cells, fell in a roughly linear way with age.

V was trimmed by 5 bases and J by 0 bases, leaving 16 bases between them. CDR1 is SGHTA, CDR2 FQGNSA, per germline. This CDR3 has 16 residues. This sample also appeared in a second study, on T cells of mothers and their children. That report adds: Extraction yielded RNA that went, in full, into cDNA synthesis at about 1.5 ug per 15 ul. Slightly higher, non-significant overlap characterized related mother-child pairs relative to unrelated pairs.

This TCR derives from a boy aged 5-17 years in good health. The J gene is TRBJ2-5, the V gene TRBV7-2; D call uncertain. The source material was blood. The CDR3 sequence is CASSPQLRGYQETQYF. The CDR3 bases are TGTGCCAGCAGCCCCCAACTCCGTGGGTACCAAGAGACCCAGTACTTC.